The 5 T cell receptor beta chains listed next were all sequenced from one sample in a study of cytomegalovirus exposure and HLA in healthy donors. PCR employed 60 Vbeta and 13 Jbeta primers. Using immunoSEQ multiplex PCR, the repertoire was profiled, and TCRdb retains in-frame clones only, with some absent. Here the sample spans about 200,000 clones, roughly 80% being singletons. The sequencing sample was made of PBMCs. These receptor sequences come from a man in his forties in good health and CMV-seronegative.

This clone appeared a few times. J is TRBJ2-1 and V is TRBV2; D is perhaps TRBD2 (6 bases). CDR3 size: 15 residues. Germline assignment: CDR1 SNHLY and CDR2 FYNNEI. V gave up 6 bases and J gave up 1 base, with 13 bases separating them. CDR3: CASRQEGTSYNEQFF. DNA of the CDR3: TGTGCCAGCAGACAGGAGGGCACTTCCTACAATGAGCAGTTCTTC.

The chain carries TRBV27 and TRBJ1-1, with D possibly TRBD1 on 5 matching bases. The V end lost 2 bases, the J end lost 4 bases, and 11 bases lay between the germline ends. This CDR3 comprises 14 residues. CDR1 MNHEY and CDR2 SMNVEV come from the germline V gene (reference sequence). CDR3 bases: TGTGCCAGCAGTTTAATGGCAGGGTTCACTGAAGCTTTCTTT. Its protein is CASSLMAGFTEAFF.

V gene TRBV2 combines with J gene TRBJ2-2, with 7 nucleotides matching TRBD1. CDR3 length: 15 residues. After removal of 6 bases from V and 4 bases from J, the junction contained 8 bases not matched to a gene. The V gene's germline CDR1 is SNHLY and CDR2 FYNNEI. DNA of the CDR3: TGTGCCAGCAGCTTCGGACAGGTCGGCACCGGGGAGCTGTTTTTT. It yields the protein CASSFGQVGTGELFF.

V gene TRBV7-3 combines with J gene TRBJ2-3, with 12 bases aligning to TRBD2. Unmatched junction bases numbered 6, after V lost 5 bases and J lost 6 bases. Germline V gene data show CDR1 as SGHTA and CDR2 as FQGTGA. The CDR3 sequence is 15 residues long. CDR3 nucleotides: TGTGCCAGCAGCCCACTAGCGGGAGGCCCCGATACGCAGTATTTT. Translating gives CASSPLAGGPDTQYF.

This chain connects TRBV4-1 to TRBJ1-2, with 8 bases aligning to TRBD1. Germline trimming cut 2 bases from V and 6 bases from J; bases unmatched to any gene: 5. In germline, CDR1 is MGHRA, CDR2 YSYEKL. The CDR3 extends over 14 amino acids. CDR3 in DNA: TGCGCCAGCAGCCAAACCCGGACAGGGCATGGCTACACCTTC. Residues: CASSQTRTGHGYTF.